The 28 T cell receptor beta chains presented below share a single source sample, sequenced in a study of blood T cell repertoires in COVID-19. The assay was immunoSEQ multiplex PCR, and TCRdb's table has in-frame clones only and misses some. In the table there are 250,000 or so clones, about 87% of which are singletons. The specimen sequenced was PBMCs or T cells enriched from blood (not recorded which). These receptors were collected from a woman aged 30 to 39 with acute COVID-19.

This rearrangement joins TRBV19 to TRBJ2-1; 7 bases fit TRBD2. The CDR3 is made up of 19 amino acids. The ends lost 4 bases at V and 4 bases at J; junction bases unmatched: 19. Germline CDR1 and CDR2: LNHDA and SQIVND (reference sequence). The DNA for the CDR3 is TGTGCCAGTAGTACCCAGAGCGGGACCGTCTCAAGTGGGTACAATGAGCAGTTCTTC. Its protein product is CASSTQSGTVSSGYNEQFF.

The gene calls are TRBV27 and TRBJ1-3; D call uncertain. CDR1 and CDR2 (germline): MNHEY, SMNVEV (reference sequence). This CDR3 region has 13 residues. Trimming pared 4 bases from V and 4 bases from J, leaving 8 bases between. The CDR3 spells CASSSLFGNTIYF. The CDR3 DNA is TGTGCCAGCAGTTCCCTTTTCGGAAACACCATATATTTT.

The CDR3 sequence: CASSFPPLKNTGELFF. The CDR3 nucleotides are TGTGCCAGCAGCTTCCCCCCCTTAAAGAACACCGGGGAGCTGTTTTTT. The J gene is TRBJ2-2, the V gene TRBV7-2; no clear D. Germline loops: CDR1 SGHTA, CDR2 FQGNSA. Trimming stripped 3 bases from V and 1 base from J, with 12 bases between. This CDR3 has 16 residues.

CDR3 amino acids: CASSGAGESTDTQYF. DNA of the CDR3: TGTGCCAGCAGCGGAGCGGGAGAGAGCACAGATACGCAGTATTTT. The V call is TRBV5-4, the J call TRBJ2-3, with 8 bases identical to TRBD2. J gave up 0 bases and V 4 bases, and 4 bases lay outside the gene matches. The CDR3 is 15 residues long. The germline CDR1 and CDR2 sequences are SGHNT and YYREEE (reference sequence).

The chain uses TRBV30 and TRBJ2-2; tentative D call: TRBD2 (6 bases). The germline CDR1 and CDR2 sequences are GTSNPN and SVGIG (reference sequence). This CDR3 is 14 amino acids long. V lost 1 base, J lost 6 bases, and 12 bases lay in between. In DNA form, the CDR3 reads TGTGCCTGGAGTGGGTCGGGAGTGGCCGGGGAGCTGTTTTTT. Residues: CAWSGSGVAGELFF.

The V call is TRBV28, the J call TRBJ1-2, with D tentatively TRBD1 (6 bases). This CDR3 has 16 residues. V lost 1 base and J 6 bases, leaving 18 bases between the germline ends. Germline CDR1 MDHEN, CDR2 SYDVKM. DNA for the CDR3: TGTGCCAGCAGTTTATTGAACACAGGGAAGAAGGATGGCTACACCTTC. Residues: CASSLLNTGKKDGYTF.

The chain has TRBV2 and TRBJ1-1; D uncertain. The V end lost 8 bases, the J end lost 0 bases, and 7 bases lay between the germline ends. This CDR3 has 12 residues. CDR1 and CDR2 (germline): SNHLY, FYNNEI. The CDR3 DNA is TGTGCCAGCTGCGGTATGAACACTGAAGCTTTCTTT. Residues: CASCGMNTEAFF.

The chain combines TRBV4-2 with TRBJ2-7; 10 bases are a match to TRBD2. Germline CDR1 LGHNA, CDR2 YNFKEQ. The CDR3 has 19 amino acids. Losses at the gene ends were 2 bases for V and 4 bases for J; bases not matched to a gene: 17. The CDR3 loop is CASSQTAGLAGENGYEQYF. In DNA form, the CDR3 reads TGTGCCAGCAGCCAAACTGCCGGCCTAGCGGGAGAGAATGGGTACGAGCAGTACTTC.

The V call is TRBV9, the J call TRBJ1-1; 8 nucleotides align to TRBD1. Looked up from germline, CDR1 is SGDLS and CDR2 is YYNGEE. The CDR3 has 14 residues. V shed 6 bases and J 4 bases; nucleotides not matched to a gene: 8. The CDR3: CASTSGGVGTEAFF. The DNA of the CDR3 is TGTGCCAGCACCTCAGGGGGCGTGGGCACTGAAGCTTTCTTT. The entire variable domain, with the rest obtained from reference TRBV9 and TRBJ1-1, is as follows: DSGVTQTPKHLITATGQRVTLRCSPRSGDLSVYWYQQSLDQGLQFLIQYYNGEERAKGNILERFSAQQFPDLHSELNLSSLELGDSALYFCASTSGGVGTEAFFGQGTRLTVV.

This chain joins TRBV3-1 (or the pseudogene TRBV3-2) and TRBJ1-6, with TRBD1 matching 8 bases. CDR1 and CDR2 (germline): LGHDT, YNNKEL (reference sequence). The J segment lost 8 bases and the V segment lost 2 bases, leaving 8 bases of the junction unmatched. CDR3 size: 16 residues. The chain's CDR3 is CASSQSPGGAYSPLHF. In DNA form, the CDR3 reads TGTGCCAGCAGCCAATCTCCAGGGGGCGCGTATTCACCCCTCCACTTT.

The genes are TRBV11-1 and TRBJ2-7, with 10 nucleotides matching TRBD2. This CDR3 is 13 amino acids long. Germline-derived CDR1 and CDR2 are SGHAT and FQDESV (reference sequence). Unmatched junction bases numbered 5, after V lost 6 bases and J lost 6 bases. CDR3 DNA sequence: TGTGCCAGCAGGCTAGCGGGAGAAGGCGAGCAGTACTTC. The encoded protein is CASRLAGEGEQYF.

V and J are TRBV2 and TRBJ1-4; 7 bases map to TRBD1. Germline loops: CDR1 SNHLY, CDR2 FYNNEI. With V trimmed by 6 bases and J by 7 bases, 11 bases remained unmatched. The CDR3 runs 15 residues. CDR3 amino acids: CASRSDREALEKLFF. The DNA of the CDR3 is TGTGCCAGCAGATCTGACAGGGAAGCTCTTGAAAAACTGTTTTTT.

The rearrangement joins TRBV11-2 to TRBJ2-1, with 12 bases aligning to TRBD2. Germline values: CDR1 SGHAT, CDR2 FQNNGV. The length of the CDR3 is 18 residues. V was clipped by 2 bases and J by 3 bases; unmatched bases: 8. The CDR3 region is CASSLMLAGGKVYNEQFF. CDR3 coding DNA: TGTGCCAGCAGCTTAATGCTAGCGGGAGGGAAGGTCTACAATGAGCAGTTCTTC.

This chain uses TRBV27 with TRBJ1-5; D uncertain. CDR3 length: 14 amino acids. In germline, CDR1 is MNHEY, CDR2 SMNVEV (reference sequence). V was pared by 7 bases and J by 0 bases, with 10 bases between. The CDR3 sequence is CASTLYGSNQPQHF. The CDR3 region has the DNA TGTGCCAGCACTCTCTACGGTAGCAATCAGCCCCAGCATTTT.

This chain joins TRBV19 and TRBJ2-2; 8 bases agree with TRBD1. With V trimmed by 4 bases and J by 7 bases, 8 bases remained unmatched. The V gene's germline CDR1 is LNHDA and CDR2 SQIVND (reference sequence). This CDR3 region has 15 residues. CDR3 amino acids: CASSTGGQGFGELFF. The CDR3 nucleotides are TGTGCCAGTAGTACGGGTGGACAGGGTTTCGGGGAGCTGTTTTTT.

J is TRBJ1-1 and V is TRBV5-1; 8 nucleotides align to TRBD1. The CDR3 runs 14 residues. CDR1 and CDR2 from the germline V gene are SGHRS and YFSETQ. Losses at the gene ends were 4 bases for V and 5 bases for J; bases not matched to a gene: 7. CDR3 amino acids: CASSVDRESTEAFF. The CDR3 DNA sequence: TGCGCCAGCAGCGTGGACAGGGAAAGTACTGAAGCTTTCTTT. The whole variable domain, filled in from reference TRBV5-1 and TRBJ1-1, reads KAGVTQTPRYLIKTRGQQVTLSCSPISGHRSVSWYQQTPGQGLQFLFEYFSETQRNKGNFPGRFSGRQFSNSRSEMNVSTLELGDSALYLCASSVDRESTEAFFGQGTRLTVV.

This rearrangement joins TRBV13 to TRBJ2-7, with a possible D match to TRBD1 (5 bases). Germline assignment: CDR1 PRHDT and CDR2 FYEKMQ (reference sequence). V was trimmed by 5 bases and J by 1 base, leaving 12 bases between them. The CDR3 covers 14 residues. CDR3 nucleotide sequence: TGTGCCAGCAGCATCAGACAGCCATCCTACGAGCAGTACTTC. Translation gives CASSIRQPSYEQYF.

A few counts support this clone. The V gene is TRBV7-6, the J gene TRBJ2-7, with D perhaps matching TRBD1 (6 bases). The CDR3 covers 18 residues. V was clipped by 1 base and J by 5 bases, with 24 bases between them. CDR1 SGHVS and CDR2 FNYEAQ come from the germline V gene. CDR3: CASSLGGLRSGDSNEQYF. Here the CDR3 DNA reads TGTGCCAGCAGCTTAGGTGGGCTACGGTCAGGGGATTCGAACGAGCAGTACTTC.

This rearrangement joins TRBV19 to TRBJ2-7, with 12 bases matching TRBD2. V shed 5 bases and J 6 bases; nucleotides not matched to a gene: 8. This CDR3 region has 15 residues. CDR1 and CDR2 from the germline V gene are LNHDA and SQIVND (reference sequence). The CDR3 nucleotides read TGTGCCAGTAGTCCCCGGACTAGCGGGATTGCCGAGCAGTACTTC. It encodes CASSPRTSGIAEQYF.

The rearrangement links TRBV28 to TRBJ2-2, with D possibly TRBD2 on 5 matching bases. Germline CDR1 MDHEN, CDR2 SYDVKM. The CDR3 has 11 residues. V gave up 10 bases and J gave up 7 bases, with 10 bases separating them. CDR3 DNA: TGTGCCATCGGGGTGGGCGGGGAGCTGTTTTTT. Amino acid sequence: CAIGVGGELFF. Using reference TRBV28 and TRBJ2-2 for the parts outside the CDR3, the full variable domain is DVKVTQSSRYLVKRTGEKVFLECVQDMDHENMFWYRQDPGLGLRLIYFSYDVKMKEKGDIPEGYSVSREKKERFSLILESASTNQTSMYLCAIGVGGELFFGEGSRLTVL.

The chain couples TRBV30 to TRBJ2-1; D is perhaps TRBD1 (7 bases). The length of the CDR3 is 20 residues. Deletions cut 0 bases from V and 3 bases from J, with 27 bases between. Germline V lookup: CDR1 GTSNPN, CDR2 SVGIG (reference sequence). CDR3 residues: CAWSVWGVGARGTVYNEQFF. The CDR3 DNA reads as TGTGCCTGGAGTGTATGGGGGGTGGGGGCACGAGGGACAGTCTACAATGAGCAGTTCTTC. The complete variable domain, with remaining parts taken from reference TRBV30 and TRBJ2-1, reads SQTIHQWPATLVQPVGSPLSLECTVEGTSNPNLYWYRQAAGRGLQLLFYSVGIGQISSEVPQNLSASRPQDRQFILSSKKLLLSDSGFYLCAWSVWGVGARGTVYNEQFFGPGTRLTVL.

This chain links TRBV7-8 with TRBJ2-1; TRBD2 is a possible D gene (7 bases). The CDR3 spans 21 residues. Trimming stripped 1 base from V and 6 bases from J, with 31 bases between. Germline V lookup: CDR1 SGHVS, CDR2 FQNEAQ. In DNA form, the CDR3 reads TGTGCCAGCAGCTTAGATTGGGGCCGAAGGGGGGGGACGCCGAGTTCCAATGAGCAGTTCTTC. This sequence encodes CASSLDWGRRGGTPSSNEQFF.

CDR3 coding DNA: TGCAGCGCTCGCCCAAAAACAGGGACAGGGAACACCGGGGAGCTGTTTTTT. This translates into CSARPKTGTGNTGELFF. The chain recombines TRBV29-1 with TRBJ2-2; 8 nucleotides match TRBD1. Germline trimming cut 7 bases from V and 1 base from J; bases unmatched to any gene: 14. Germline assignment: CDR1 SQVTM and CDR2 ANQGSEA. The CDR3 extends over 17 amino acids.

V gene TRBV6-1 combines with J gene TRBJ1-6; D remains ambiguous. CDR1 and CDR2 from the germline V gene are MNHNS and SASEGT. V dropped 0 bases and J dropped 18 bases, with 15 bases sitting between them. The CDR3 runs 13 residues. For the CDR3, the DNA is TGTGCCAGCAGTGAAGCGGGGAGTGAATTCGCCCACTTT. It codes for CASSEAGSEFAHF.

The CDR3: CSVGDYDGELFF. The CDR3 DNA is TGCAGCGTTGGGGACTACGACGGGGAGCTGTTTTTT. The chain recombines TRBV29-1 with TRBJ2-2; 7 nucleotides align to TRBD2. V lost 4 bases to trimming and J lost 7 bases; unmatched junction nucleotides: 3. This CDR3 has 12 residues. The germline CDR1 and CDR2 sequences are SQVTM and ANQGSEA.

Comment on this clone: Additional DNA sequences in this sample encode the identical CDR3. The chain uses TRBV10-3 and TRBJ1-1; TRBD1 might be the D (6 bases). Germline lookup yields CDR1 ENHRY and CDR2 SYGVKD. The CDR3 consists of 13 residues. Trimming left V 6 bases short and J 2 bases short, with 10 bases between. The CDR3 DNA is TGTGCCATCAGCGGACAGCTTAACACTGAAGCTTTCTTT. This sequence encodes CAISGQLNTEAFF.

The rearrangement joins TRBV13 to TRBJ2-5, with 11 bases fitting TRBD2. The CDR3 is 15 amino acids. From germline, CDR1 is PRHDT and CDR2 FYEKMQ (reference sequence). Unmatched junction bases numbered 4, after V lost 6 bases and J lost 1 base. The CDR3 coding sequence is TGTGCCAGCAGTCTAACTAGCGGGAGCCAAGAGACCCAGTACTTC. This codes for CASSLTSGSQETQYF.

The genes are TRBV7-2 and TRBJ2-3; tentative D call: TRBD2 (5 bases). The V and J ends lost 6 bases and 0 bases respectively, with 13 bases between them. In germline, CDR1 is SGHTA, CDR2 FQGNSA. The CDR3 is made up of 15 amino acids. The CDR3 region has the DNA TGTGCCAGCAGGGTAGCGCATCCTAGCACAGATACGCAGTATTTT. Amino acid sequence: CASRVAHPSTDTQYF.